Listed here are 11 T cell receptor beta chains from one sample, sequenced in a study of shared clonotypes between healthy human individuals (dated by TCRdb to the early 2020s). Receptors were amplified or captured by the immunoSEQ multiplex PCR assay. The clones in this table, taken by TCRdb from immuneACCESS, are in-frame only. Not every clone is retained; where verified, under half of the shortfall comes from an unresolved V gene, and the cause of the rest is unknown. Counted in this sample were 500,000 to 550,000 clones; 90% to 97% of them appeared once. Of the sample, about 0.06% falls within the top ten clones. Sequencing input: naive CD4+ T cells sorted from blood. Sample cell subset or site, as interpreted from the label and publication: CD45RA+ positively selected. These TCRs come from a woman aged 30 to 39 in good health.

The J gene is TRBJ2-1, the V gene TRBV27, with a tentative D call TRBD2 (6 bases). Trimming took 7 bases from V and 5 from J, leaving 15 bases between them. CDR3 size: 14 residues. Germline assignment: CDR1 MNHEY and CDR2 SMNVEV (reference sequence). CDR3 bases: TGTGCCAGCACAAGAGCGGGTAGCGACAATGAGCAGTTCTTC. Residues: CASTRAGSDNEQFF.

This clone was seen a few times. This chain connects TRBV28 to TRBJ1-5, with 7 positions matching TRBD1. Germline V gene sequence: CDR1 MDHEN, CDR2 SYDVKM. This CDR3 is 14 amino acids long. Trimming took 5 bases from V and 2 from J; bases not matched to a gene: 3. CDR3 residues: CASSRQGGNQPQHF. In nucleotides, the CDR3 is TGTGCCAGCAGTAGACAGGGAGGCAATCAGCCCCAGCATTTT.

For this clone: This same CDR3 is encoded by further DNA sequences in the sample. The V and J genes are TRBV4-2 and TRBJ2-7, with D unresolved. The CDR3 is made up of 16 amino acids. The germline V gene encodes CDR1 LGHNA and CDR2 YNFKEQ. The V end was cut by 4 bases, the J end by 2 bases, with 18 bases between. For the CDR3, the DNA is TGTGCCAGCAGCCCATCAGGCGGCGGAACCCCCTACGAGCAGTACTTC. Its translation is CASSPSGGGTPYEQYF.

In its sample, this clone was seen once. V is TRBV28 and J is TRBJ2-7; a weak D match, TRBD1 (6 bases). The ends were cut back, 6 bases at V and 5 bases at J, with 17 bases in the middle. Germline CDR1 reads MDHEN; CDR2 reads SYDVKM. The CDR3 covers 14 residues. The CDR3 reads CASSRRLDRHEQYF. CDR3 DNA: TGTGCCAGCAGCAGGAGACTTGACAGGCACGAGCAGTACTTC. The entire variable domain, with the rest obtained from reference TRBV28 and TRBJ2-7, is as follows: DVKVTQSSRYLVKRTGEKVFLECVQDMDHENMFWYRQDPGLGLRLIYFSYDVKMKEKGDIPEGYSVSREKKERFSLILESASTNQTSMYLCASSRRLDRHEQYFGPGTRLTVT.

The chain uses TRBV5-1 and TRBJ2-3; a weak D match, TRBD1 (5 bases). The CDR3 sequence is 15 residues long. Germline V lookup: CDR1 SGHRS, CDR2 YFSETQ. The V end lost 4 bases, the J end lost 4 bases, and 16 bases lay between the germline ends. DNA of the CDR3: TGCGCCAGCAGCCGGCCGGACCAGGGCTCAGATACGCAGTATTTT. This encodes CASSRPDQGSDTQYF.

Only one count was recorded for this clone. V usage is TRBV28 and J usage is TRBJ2-1; TRBD1 might be the D (6 bases). V was clipped by 6 bases and J by 2 bases, with 11 bases between them. Germline loops: CDR1 MDHEN, CDR2 SYDVKM. The CDR3 runs 14 residues. The CDR3 here is CASSTGLTYNEQFF. CDR3 nucleotides: TGTGCCAGCAGCACAGGGTTAACCTACAATGAGCAGTTCTTC. The full variable domain, rest sourced from reference TRBV28 and TRBJ2-1, is DVKVTQSSRYLVKRTGEKVFLECVQDMDHENMFWYRQDPGLGLRLIYFSYDVKMKEKGDIPEGYSVSREKKERFSLILESASTNQTSMYLCASSTGLTYNEQFFGPGTRLTVL.

V is TRBV6-1 and J is TRBJ2-7, with 9 bases that match TRBD2. The CDR3 has 17 amino acids. V was pared by 2 bases and J by 7 bases, with 15 bases of the junction left unmatched. Germline assignment: CDR1 MNHNS and CDR2 SASEGT. CDR3 in amino acids: CASSEFAGTSRTREQYF. The CDR3 DNA reads as TGTGCCAGCAGTGAATTCGCCGGGACTAGCAGGACAAGGGAGCAGTACTTC.

The chain couples TRBV28 to TRBJ2-7; D call uncertain. CDR3 length: 13 residues. V was cut by 6 bases and J by 4 bases, with 13 bases left in between. Per the germline V gene, CDR1 is MDHEN and CDR2 is SYDVKM. Here the CDR3 reads CASSRNHLYEQYF. CDR3 bases: TGTGCCAGCAGCCGCAACCACTTATACGAGCAGTACTTC.

The chain has TRBV28 and TRBJ1-2; maybe TRBD1 (5 bases). The CDR3 is 14 amino acids. The V and J ends lost 6 bases and 4 bases respectively, with 15 bases between them. CDR1 is MDHEN and CDR2 is SYDVKM in the germline V gene. CDR3 protein: CASRNGGGTYGYTF. CDR3 coding DNA: TGTGCCAGCAGAAACGGCGGGGGTACCTATGGCTACACCTTC.

CDR3 residues: CASSLTGMNTEAFF. For the CDR3, the DNA is TGTGCCAGTTCGCTAACAGGGATGAACACTGAAGCTTTCTTT. V and J are TRBV5-5 and TRBJ1-1; possible D gene TRBD1, 6 bases. The CDR3 spans 14 residues. Deletions cut 8 bases from V and 0 bases from J, with 14 bases between. In germline, CDR1 is SGHKS, CDR2 YYEKEE (reference sequence).

V is TRBV7-9 and J is TRBJ2-1; TRBD1 agrees at 8 bases. Germline V CDR1 and CDR2: SEHNR, FQNEAQ (reference sequence). The CDR3 totals 15 residues. With V trimmed by 3 bases and J by 8 bases, 9 bases remained unmatched. CDR3 nucleotide sequence: TGTGCCAGCAGCTTGCACGGGACAGGTTACCATGAGCAGTTCTTC. This codes for CASSLHGTGYHEQFF.